This TCR beta chain comes out of a study of blood T cell repertoires in COVID-19. Across the whole study: Before being deemed recovered, Cohort 3 donors had two negative PCRs, clearance, or symptom resolution. PBMCs, B-cell-depleted T cells, or T cells were the source of the cDNA or gDNA that made up the material.

Original data processing: Amplification with reference gene primers provided the estimates of nucleated cell counts. Profiling relied on immunoSEQ multiplex PCR, and the TCRdb table lists in-frame clones only, not all of them. V and J calls and clone size are given by that table; D and trimming were obtained from the DNA. The sample yields around 290,000 clones, more than 75% seen once. Germline V gene lookup returns CDR1 SEHNR and CDR2 FQNEAQ (reference sequence). J was trimmed by 3 bases and V by 4 bases; bases with no gene match: 5. CDR3 length equals 14 residues. V is TRBV7-9 and J is TRBJ2-5; 7 bases agree with TRBD1. This sequence was found in a woman aged 55-69 years in a cohort exposed to, infected with or recovered from COVID-19 (not recorded which). Sequencing used PBMCs or T cells enriched from blood (not recorded which). CDR3 DNA sequence: TGTGCCAGCAGCTCCCCGGACAGGAAAGAGACCCAGTACTTC. Translated, it gives CASSSPDRKETQYF.